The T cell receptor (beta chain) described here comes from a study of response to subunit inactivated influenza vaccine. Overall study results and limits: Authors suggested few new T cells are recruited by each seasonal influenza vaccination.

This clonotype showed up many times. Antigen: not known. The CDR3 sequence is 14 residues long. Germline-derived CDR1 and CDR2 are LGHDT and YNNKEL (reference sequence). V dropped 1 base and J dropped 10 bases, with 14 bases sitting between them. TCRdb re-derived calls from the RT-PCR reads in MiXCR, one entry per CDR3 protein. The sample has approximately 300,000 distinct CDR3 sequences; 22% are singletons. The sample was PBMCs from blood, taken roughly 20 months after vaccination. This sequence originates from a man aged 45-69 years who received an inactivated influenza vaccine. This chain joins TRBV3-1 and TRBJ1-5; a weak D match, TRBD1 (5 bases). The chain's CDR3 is CASSQGQGHGPQHF. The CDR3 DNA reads TGTGCCAGCAGCCAAGGGCAGGGTCACGGACCCCAGCATTTT.